These T cell receptor beta chains were read from a single sample in a study of T cell changes during pregnancy in multiple sclerosis. Clones were sequenced by immunoSEQ multiplex PCR, and TCRdb holds only the in-frame ones, with some missing. The sample has some 69,000 clones, roughly 92% seen once. Here the sequenced sample was peripheral blood, taken in the second trimester of pregnancy. The receptors derive from a female donor in good health, enrolled as a control in a pregnancy study. CDR3s include the opening cysteine and the closing phenylalanine or tryptophan. D genes are given only for firm matches. Clone size is stated in some rows and not others, as once, few, many or a class when expanded.

>TRBV10-3|TRBJ1-2|NA|NA
TGTGCCATCAGTGAGCTGAAACTTCGGTACACCTTC
CAISELKLRYTF
>TRBV7-9|TRBJ1-1|NA|NA
TGTGCCAGCAGCCTGGGAGTACCGGGAGCTTTCTTT
CASSLGVPGAFF
>TRBV30|TRBJ1-1|NA|NA
TGTGCCTGGAGTAAGGGGAATCGGGAAGCTTTCTTT
CAWSKGNREAFF
>TRBV7-2|TRBJ2-7|NA|TRBD1
TGTGCCAGCAGCCCGGACAGGGGCGACGAGCAGTACTTC
CASSPDRGDEQYF
>TRBV19|TRBJ2-2|once|NA
TGTGCCAGTAGTCTACAGGGCAACACCGGGGAGCTGTTTTTT
CASSLQGNTGELFF
>TRBV1|TRBJ2-3|NA|NA
TGCACCAGCGTAGCGGGGGGGGACACCACAGATACGCAGTATTTT
CTSVAGGDTTDTQYF
>TRBV19|TRBJ1-2|NA|NA
TGTGCCAGTAGTATTGTGGCGGACTATGGCTACACCTTC
CASSIVADYGYTF
>TRBV18|TRBJ2-5|NA|TRBD1
TGTGCCAGCTCCCCGGGACAGGTAGAGACCCAGTACTTC
CASSPGQVETQYF
>TRBV5-6|TRBJ2-7|NA|TRBD1
TGTGCCAGCAGCAAGAGGACAGGGAGCCACGAGCAGTACTTC
CASSKRTGSHEQYF
>TRBV11-2|TRBJ2-1|NA|TRBD2
TGTGCCAGCAGATCCTTAGCGAGCGGGGGATACAATGAGCAGTTCTTC
CASRSLASGGYNEQFF
>TRBV11-1|TRBJ1-6|NA|TRBD1
TGTGCCAGCAGCTACTCTATCGGGACAGCTAATTCACCCCTCCACTTT
CASSYSIGTANSPLHF
>TRBV11-2|TRBJ2-5|NA|NA
TGTGCCAGCAGCTTAGGCCCCCCAGGGAACCAAGAGACCCAGTACTTC
CASSLGPPGNQETQYF
>TRBV28|TRBJ1-5|NA|NA
TGTGCCAGCAGTTTAGCCCCCCCGGAGCCCCAGCATTTT
CASSLAPPEPQHF
>TRBV30|TRBJ1-4|NA|TRBD1
TGTGCCTGGAGTGTAGGGACAGGGCTGTCTAATGAAAAACTGTTTTTT
CAWSVGTGLSNEKLFF
>TRBV9|TRBJ2-3|NA|TRBD2
TGTGCCAGCAGCCCCAGGGCGGGGGGGAGCACAGATACGCAGTATTTT
CASSPRAGGSTDTQYF
>TRBV7-9|TRBJ2-7|NA|TRBD1
TGTGCCAGCAGCCCGCGACAGGGTAGCTACGAGCAGTACTTC
CASSPRQGSYEQYF
>TRBV30|TRBJ1-2|once|NA
TGTGCCTGGAGTGTAGGAGGCGGTCCCAGGGGAGTAAATGGCTACACCTTC
CAWSVGGGPRGVNGYTF
>TRBV6-5|TRBJ1-2|NA|TRBD1
TGTGCCAGCAGCCCTCCGACAGGGCACTATGGCTACACCTTC
CASSPPTGHYGYTF
>TRBV7-9|TRBJ2-1|NA|NA
TGTGCCAGCAGCATTGCCGGGGGCAATGAGCAGTTCTTC
CASSIAGGNEQFF
>TRBV6-6|TRBJ2-7|NA|NA
TGTGCCAGCAATTCCAGGGGGGAAGAGCAGTACTTC
CASNSRGEEQYF
>TRBV4-3|TRBJ1-6|NA|NA
TGCGCCAGCAGCCAAGTGAGGGGAGGAAATTCACCCCTCCACTTT
CASSQVRGGNSPLHF
>TRBV6-5|TRBJ1-3|NA|NA
TGTGCCAGCAGTTACTCCCGGAGCTCTGGAAACACCATATATTTT
CASSYSRSSGNTIYF
>TRBV4-1|TRBJ1-2|few|NA
TGCGCCAGCAGCCAAATTCAGGGGAATGGCTACACCTTC
CASSQIQGNGYTF
>TRBV7-2|TRBJ2-5|NA|TRBD2
TGTGCCAGCAGCTTTACGGGACTAGCGGGGATGAGAGAGACCCAGTACTTC
CASSFTGLAGMRETQYF
>TRBV27|TRBJ2-1|NA|NA
TGTGCCAGCAGGATGTCCGGGGATGAGCAGTTCTTC
CASRMSGDEQFF
>TRBV19|TRBJ1-1|NA|TRBD1
TGTGCCAGTAGTATGGTCTCAGACAGGGACACTGAAGCTTTCTTT
CASSMVSDRDTEAFF
>TRBV7-2|TRBJ2-2|NA|NA
TGTGCCAGCAGCTTAGTGGAGGGATACGGGGAGCTGTTTTTT
CASSLVEGYGELFF
>TRBV7-9|TRBJ2-6|NA|TRBD1
TGTGCCAGCAGCACGGGACAGGGTGCTGGGGCCAACGTCCTGACTTTC
CASSTGQGAGANVLTF
>TRBV6-5|TRBJ1-1|once|NA
TGTGCCAGCCAGGGGAGTGCTGAAGCTTTCTTT
CASQGSAEAFF
>TRBV6-6|TRBJ1-6|NA|TRBD1
TGTGCCAGCAGTAAAGCGGACAGGGCATTATCACCCCTCCACTTT
CASSKADRALSPLHF
>TRBV6-1|TRBJ1-1|NA|NA
TGTGCCAGCAGTGAGGGGGGTACAGGGAACACTGAAGCTTTCTTT
CASSEGGTGNTEAFF
>TRBV18|TRBJ1-1|NA|NA
TGTGCCAGCTCACCGGGCGCAGACCATACTGAAGCTTTCTTT
CASSPGADHTEAFF
>TRBV29-1|TRBJ1-1|once|NA
TGCAGCGTCACATCCTGGACAGAAGCTTTCTTT
CSVTSWTEAFF
>TRBV5-6|TRBJ1-1|NA|NA
TGTGCCAGCAGCTTGCAGGGGAACACTGAAGCTTTCTTT
CASSLQGNTEAFF
>TRBV4-1|TRBJ1-2|few|NA
TGCGCCAGCAGCCAAGACAGGGACTATGGCTACACCTTC
CASSQDRDYGYTF
>TRBV28|TRBJ1-2|NA|NA
TGTGCCAGCAGTTCCCTACAGAGAGCTAACTATGGCTACACCTTC
CASSSLQRANYGYTF
>TRBV30|TRBJ2-7|NA|TRBD1
TGTGCCTGGAGTGTGTCCGGGACAGGGGCCGAGCAGTACTTC
CAWSVSGTGAEQYF
>TRBV28|TRBJ1-2|once|NA
TGTGCCAGCACCCCCCCCTATGAACTAAACTATGGCTACACCTTC
CASTPPYELNYGYTF
>TRBV13|TRBJ1-1|NA|TRBD1
TGTGCCAGCAGCCCTCAGGGGGCCGGCACTGAAGCTTTCTTT
CASSPQGAGTEAFF
>TRBV19|TRBJ2-2|NA|NA
TGTGCCAGTAGAACCCCAGGGACGAACACCGGGGAGCTGTTTTTT
CASRTPGTNTGELFF
>TRBV15|TRBJ2-7|NA|NA
TGTGCCACGGGACCTCGGAGGGGTCCTTCCAACGAGCAGTACTTC
CATGPRRGPSNEQYF
>TRBV30|TRBJ2-2|NA|TRBD1
TGTGCCTGGGACAGGGGAAATTATAAGGCCGGGGAGCTGTTTTTT
CAWDRGNYKAGELFF
>TRBV6-6|TRBJ1-2|NA|TRBD1
TGTGCCAGCAGTCTCGGACAGGGCACCTATGGCTACACCTTC
CASSLGQGTYGYTF
>TRBV6-1|TRBJ2-3|NA|TRBD1
TGTGCCAGCAGTGCCGGGACAGGGAGGCGAGATACGCAGTATTTT
CASSAGTGRRDTQYF
>TRBV28|TRBJ1-4|NA|TRBD1
TGTGCCAGCAGGATACAGGGGGCGAATGAAAAACTGTTTTTT
CASRIQGANEKLFF
>TRBV11-1|TRBJ1-1|few|NA
TGTGCCAGCAGCCCAGACAAGAACACTGAAGCTTTCTTT
CASSPDKNTEAFF
>TRBV15|TRBJ1-2|NA|NA
TGTGCCACCAGCAGAAGGAGGACCGAGGGCTATGGCTACACCTTC
CATSRRRTEGYGYTF
>TRBV30|TRBJ1-4|NA|TRBD1
TGTGCCTGGAGTGACAGGGGGTTCCTTAATGAAAAACTGTTTTTT
CAWSDRGFLNEKLFF
>TRBV10-3|TRBJ1-3|NA|TRBD1
TGTGCCATCAGCGGATGGACAGGTGGAAACACCATATATTTT
CAISGWTGGNTIYF
>TRBV19|TRBJ2-3|NA|NA
TGTGCCAGCGGCCGGGACTTTGGCACAGATACGCAGTATTTT
CASGRDFGTDTQYF
>TRBV4-3|TRBJ1-2|NA|TRBD1
TGCGCCAGCAGCAAGGGGACAGGGTTATCGGCTAGGTATGGCTACACCTTC
CASSKGTGLSARYGYTF
>TRBV4-1|TRBJ1-4|NA|TRBD1
TGCGCCAGCAGTCAATACGATAGGAGGACAGGGGTCTCGACTAATGAAAAACTGTTTTTT
CASSQYDRRTGVSTNEKLFF
>TRBV7-9|TRBJ1-6|few|NA
TGTGCCAGCAGCTCTCGCCGGGATTATAATTCACCCCTCCACTTT
CASSSRRDYNSPLHF
>TRBV5-1|TRBJ2-7|NA|NA
TGCGCCAGCAGCTTGGACAACTCCTACGAGCAGTACTTC
CASSLDNSYEQYF
>TRBV5-6|TRBJ1-3|NA|NA
TGTGCCAGCAGCTTCATGAGCTCTGGAAACACCATATATTTT
CASSFMSSGNTIYF
>TRBV4-3|TRBJ1-2|NA|NA
TGCGCCAGCAGCCAAGGTACAGCCGGCTATGGCTACACCTTC
CASSQGTAGYGYTF
>TRBV15|TRBJ1-4|NA|TRBD1
TGTGCCACCAGCAGGGACAGGGGAACTGAAAAACTGTTTTTT
CATSRDRGTEKLFF
>TRBV9|TRBJ2-3|NA|NA
TGTGCCAGCAGCGTCACTAGCCGGGGCACAGATACGCAGTATTTT
CASSVTSRGTDTQYF
>TRBV12-5|TRBJ1-2|once|NA
TGTGCTAGTGGTTTGGTAGGTGGAGGGCAAGGCTACACCTTC
CASGLVGGGQGYTF
>TRBV7-3|TRBJ2-5|once|TRBD2
TGTGCCAGCAGCTTATCTCCAAACCCCGCTAGCGGCCAAGAGACCCAGTACTTC
CASSLSPNPASGQETQYF